A single T cell receptor (beta chain) is shown here with its context. The cohort comprised adults aged roughly 18 to 95 years residing in about two dozen US areas. Two negative PCRs, clearance, or symptom resolution had been documented for recovered Cohort 3 donors. This sample is drawn from a study of blood T cell repertoires in COVID-19. Across the study: In each case, the material was cDNA or gDNA derived from T cells, B-cell-depleted T cells, or PBMCs.

As processed by the authors: Counts of nucleated cells, estimated from reference gene primer amplification, were obtained. Here immunoSEQ multiplex PCR was the method, and the copy in TCRdb shows in-frame clones only, minus some. V and J calls and clone size are given by that table; D and trimming were obtained from the DNA. The table includes under 350,000 clones, about 90% detected once. The receptor was derived from a woman aged 55-70 years who had recovered from COVID-19. Sequencing was done on a sample of PBMCs or T cells enriched from blood (not recorded which).

The CDR3 DNA follows: TGTGCTAGTGGTCCCGGGGGGGCAGATACGCAGTATTTT. This codes for CASGPGGADTQYF. The chain has TRBV12-5 and TRBJ2-3, with 8 nucleotides matching TRBD2. The CDR3 length is 13 residues. CDR1 LGHNT and CDR2 FRNRAP come from the germline V gene. V shed 5 bases and J 4 bases; nucleotides not matched to a gene: 2.